This T cell receptor (beta chain) was recorded in a study of blood T cell repertoires in COVID-19. For the study at large: Material from acute and convalescent COVID-19 was sourced from the United States, Italy and Spain.

Here immunoSEQ multiplex PCR was the method, and the copy in TCRdb shows in-frame clones only, minus some. The sample consists of 200,000 to 250,000 clones, 84% of them appearing once. This CDR3 spans 13 amino acids. CDR1 SQVTM and CDR2 ANQGSEA come from the germline V gene. Trimming removed 6 bases from V and 5 bases from J, with 14 bases in between. This chain links TRBV29-1 with TRBJ1-3; possibly TRBD1 for D (6 bases). The TCR was taken from a man between 60 and 70 years old who had recovered from COVID-19. The sequencing sample was made of PBMCs or T cells enriched from blood (not recorded which). CDR3 residues: CSVQGKGRNTIYF. The DNA for the CDR3 is TGCAGCGTCCAGGGGAAGGGTAGAAACACCATATATTTT.